These T cell receptor beta chains were read from a single sample in a study of cytomegalovirus exposure and HLA in healthy donors. Generated by immunoSEQ multiplex PCR, the TCRdb table keeps only in-frame clones and is missing some. The sample has some 140,000 clones, 80% seen once. Sequencing was performed on PBMCs. The receptors stem from a woman aged 40 to 49 in good health and CMV-seropositive. Each CDR3 is given with its conserved first and last residue. The D gene is left open where the match is weak. Size tells how often a clone was seen (once, few, many) or the class of an expanded clone, and some rows leave it out.

d_gene	v_gene	abundance	j_gene	CDR3aa	CDR3nt
-	TRBV5-1	-	TRBJ1-2	CASSLDGVGGYTF	TGCGCCAGCAGCTTGGATGGAGTTGGTGGCTACACCTTC
-	TRBV6-5	-	TRBJ2-7	CASSSESSSYEQYF	TGTGCCAGCAGTTCCGAGAGTAGCTCCTACGAGCAGTACTTC
TRBD1	TRBV2	-	TRBJ1-2	CASIEGAARGDYTF	TGTGCCAGCATCGAGGGGGCCGCGCGCGGTGACTACACCTTC
-	TRBV29-1	-	TRBJ1-1	CSTGRTEAFF	TGCAGCACCGGTCGGACTGAAGCTTTCTTT
-	TRBV9	-	TRBJ2-7	CASSSGAYEQYF	TGTGCCAGCAGCTCAGGGGCCTACGAGCAGTACTTC
TRBD1	TRBV11-2	-	TRBJ1-5	CASSLGTGLSNQPQHF	TGTGCCAGCAGCCTGGGGACAGGGCTTAGCAATCAGCCCCAGCATTTT
-	TRBV6-5	-	TRBJ1-1	CASSYSGSSNTEAFF	TGTGCCAGCAGTTACTCTGGGAGCTCTAACACTGAAGCTTTCTTT
-	TRBV5-1	-	TRBJ2-7	CASSLRGAASYEQYF	TGCGCCAGCAGCTTGAGGGGCGCAGCCTCCTACGAGCAGTACTTC
TRBD1	TRBV7-8	-	TRBJ1-1	CASSVTTGSQNTEAFF	TGTGCCAGCAGCGTTACGACAGGGTCCCAGAACACTGAAGCTTTCTTT
TRBD2	TRBV2	-	TRBJ2-7	CASSEVAGGNEQYF	TGTGCCAGCAGCGAAGTAGCGGGGGGCAACGAGCAGTACTTC
-	TRBV28	few	TRBJ2-7	CASRTSTGEQYF	TGTGCCAGCAGGACTAGTACAGGCGAGCAGTACTTC
TRBD1	TRBV11-3	once	TRBJ2-1	CASMRGHEQFF	TGTGCCAGCATGAGGGGGCATGAGCAGTTCTTC
TRBD1	TRBV5-1	-	TRBJ1-5	CASSPTGDVQPQHF	TGCGCCAGCAGCCCTACAGGGGACGTCCAGCCCCAGCATTTT
TRBD1	TRBV6-6	once	TRBJ2-2	CASSYSTAGGIGELFF	TGTGCCAGCAGTTACAGTACGGCAGGGGGCATCGGGGAGCTGTTTTTT
-	TRBV9	-	TRBJ2-3	CASSADSRSLRTDTQYF	TGTGCCAGCAGCGCCGACTCCCGCAGCCTTCGAACAGATACGCAGTATTTT
TRBD1	TRBV27	-	TRBJ1-1	CASSLKGTTGAGGTEAFF	TGTGCCAGCAGCCTTAAGGGGACCACAGGGGCCGGGGGCACTGAAGCTTTCTTT
TRBD2	TRBV7-2	-	TRBJ2-3	CASSLGLAGGWSTDTQYF	TGTGCCAGCAGCTTGGGACTAGCGGGAGGATGGAGCACAGATACGCAGTATTTT
-	TRBV20-1	-	TRBJ1-1	CSASQAAKAFF	TGCAGTGCTTCCCAGGCAGCAAAAGCTTTCTTT
-	TRBV30	-	TRBJ2-3	CAWDLGGFHPGTDTQYF	TGTGCCTGGGACCTGGGGGGATTCCACCCCGGCACAGATACGCAGTATTTT
-	TRBV2	few	TRBJ2-5	CASSEGGDSSQETQYF	TGTGCCAGCAGTGAAGGGGGGGACAGTAGTCAAGAGACCCAGTACTTC
-	TRBV19	-	TRBJ1-4	CASSGTIREKLFF	TGTGCCAGCTCCGGGACAATTCGAGAAAAACTGTTTTTT
TRBD1	TRBV2	-	TRBJ1-5	CASRGDSTNQPQHF	TGTGCCAGCAGAGGGGACAGTACCAATCAGCCCCAGCATTTT
TRBD2	TRBV7-2	-	TRBJ2-1	CASSLTSGSHEQFF	TGTGCCAGCAGCTTAACTAGCGGGAGTCATGAGCAGTTCTTC
-	TRBV5-6	-	TRBJ2-3	CASSDQGSLSSDTQYF	TGTGCCAGCAGCGATCAGGGTTCATTAAGTTCTGATACGCAGTATTTT
-	TRBV21-1	-	TRBJ2-1	CASSKKGRKRDSDNEQFF	TGTGCCAGCAGCAAAAAGGGTCGGAAGCGGGATTCGGACAATGAGCAGTTCTTC
-	TRBV5-4	-	TRBJ1-5	CASSLAGPDQPQHF	TGTGCCAGCAGCTTGGCAGGGCCCGATCAGCCCCAGCATTTT
TRBD1	TRBV5-8	-	TRBJ2-5	CASSSGTGGLQRETQYF	TGTGCCAGCAGCTCCGGGACAGGGGGTCTCCAACGAGAGACCCAGTACTTC
-	TRBV13	-	TRBJ1-1	CASSIRDTYTEAFF	TGTGCCAGCAGCATCCGGGACACGTACACTGAAGCTTTCTTT
TRBD1	TRBV11-1	once	TRBJ1-1	CASSFSGTANTEAFF	TGTGCCAGCAGCTTCTCAGGGACAGCTAACACTGAAGCTTTCTTT
-	TRBV18	-	TRBJ2-1	CASSPGTGEEQFF	TGTGCCAGCTCACCTGGTACAGGAGAGGAGCAGTTCTTC
-	TRBV6-5	-	TRBJ2-1	CASSPGREVGEQFF	TGTGCCAGCAGCCCGGGGAGAGAGGTTGGGGAGCAGTTCTTC
TRBD1	TRBV28	few	TRBJ2-7	CASSLSGQGAYEQYF	TGTGCCAGCAGTTTATCGGGACAGGGGGCGTACGAGCAGTACTTC
TRBD2	TRBV7-9	-	TRBJ2-5	CASTRSSGVYQETQYF	TGTGCCAGCACCCGTTCTAGCGGGGTGTACCAAGAGACCCAGTACTTC
TRBD1	TRBV5-1	-	TRBJ2-7	CASSLQTGLSYEQYF	TGCGCCAGCAGCTTGCAGACAGGGCTTTCCTACGAGCAGTACTTC
TRBD1	TRBV6-5	-	TRBJ1-5	CASSYWDRGQPQHF	TGTGCCAGCAGTTACTGGGACAGGGGTCAGCCCCAGCATTTT
TRBD2	TRBV5-4	-	TRBJ2-7	CASSFHSGSSYEQYF	TGTGCCAGCAGCTTTCATAGCGGGAGCTCCTACGAGCAGTACTTC
TRBD1	TRBV6-5	-	TRBJ1-1	CASSRTGGTEAFF	TGTGCCAGCAGCCGGACAGGGGGCACTGAAGCTTTCTTT
-	TRBV6-5	-	TRBJ1-1	CASLNDMNTEAFF	TGTGCCAGTCTCAACGACATGAACACTGAAGCTTTCTTT
TRBD1	TRBV6-5	-	TRBJ1-1	CASSFTYQGAEAFF	TGTGCCAGCAGTTTCACTTATCAGGGGGCTGAAGCTTTCTTT
-	TRBV2	-	TRBJ2-1	CASSEQRTALTDNEQFF	TGTGCCAGCAGTGAACAACGGACAGCTCTAACCGACAATGAGCAGTTCTTC
-	TRBV6-6	-	TRBJ2-7	CASSLGGSSYEQYF	TGTGCCAGCAGTTTGGGTGGGAGTTCTTACGAGCAGTACTTC
-	TRBV7-6	-	TRBJ2-3	CASSLDPPAVPSTDTQYF	TGTGCCAGCAGCTTAGACCCCCCAGCGGTACCTAGCACAGATACGCAGTATTTT
-	TRBV21-1	-	TRBJ2-5	CALRDREETQYF	TGTGCCCTCCGGGACAGGGAAGAGACCCAGTACTTC
TRBD1	TRBV11-3	few	TRBJ1-3	CASSARGNTIYF	TGTGCCAGCAGCGCCAGGGGGAACACCATATATTTT
-	TRBV28	-	TRBJ2-2	CASRPSGLYANTGELFF	TGTGCCAGCAGACCCTCCGGACTGTACGCGAACACCGGGGAGCTGTTTTTT
TRBD2	TRBV4-2	-	TRBJ2-3	CASSPLAASTDTQYF	TGTGCCAGCAGCCCCCTAGCGGCTAGCACAGATACGCAGTATTTT